This T cell receptor beta chain was recorded in a study of T cells in Graves' hyperthyroidism and ophthalmopathy (dated by TCRdb to the late 2010s). About the investigation overall: Peripheral blood was sampled at the time of initial diagnosis, prior to any treatment. Once sampling was done, hyperthyroidism patients were given methimazole at a starting dose of 30 mg daily, whereas ophthalmopathy patients were given high-dose intravenous methylprednisolone. Prospective prediction of ophthalmopathy was tested in an independent validation cohort consisting of roughly 19 hyperthyroidism patients and around 16 patients who later progressed to ophthalmopathy. The paper reports TCR Vbeta CDR3 sequencing of 135 peripheral blood samples: some 44 ophthalmopathy, fewer than 80 hyperthyroidism and around 17 progressor patients. A discovery cohort of roughly 96 patients, 43 with Graves' ophthalmopathy and 55 to 60 with stable Graves' hyperthyroidism, was used to find distinguishing TCR V-J signatures. The 100 or so discovery patients were divided at random into training and test sets in a 7:3 ratio. The study also compared thyroid tissue and blood T-cell repertoires from over 5 Graves' hyperthyroidism patients. Beyond this particular receptor, the publication reports: Ophthalmopathy was separated from stable hyperthyroidism by a 13 V-J signature model, with approximately 89% sensitivity and roughly 81% specificity obtained in cross-validation and 80%/75% obtained in testing. Most expanded thyroid clonotypes (frequency above 0.001) were also detected in blood, suggesting blood repertoires may reflect thyroid immune responses. Sample size was not statistically predetermined, and blinding of investigators to group allocation was not performed. In validation, progression to ophthalmopathy was predicted by the model with approximately 67% sensitivity and approximately 78% specificity, a median of 6.5 months before onset.

A patient counted as having stable Graves' hyperthyroidism if no progression to ophthalmopathy occurred over 18 months of follow-up. Hyperthyroidism patients were aged 18 to 65 years and newly diagnosed, with disease duration of less than 2 months. Patients with uncontrolled infections, other autoimmune diseases, pregnancy or lactation were excluded. Diagnoses were based on clinical symptoms, serum thyroxine and TRAb, thyroid ultrasound and orbital computed tomography. Ficoll-Paque density gradient centrifugation was used to isolate PBMCs from around 10 ml of fresh peripheral blood. Total RNA was extracted using Trizol reagent, and RNA quality was assessed on an Agilent 2100 Bioanalyzer. The TCR beta CDR3 regions were amplified from RNA transcripts. The first round of RT-PCR for the TCR CDR3 was performed with the HTBI primer set and the Qiagen OneStep RT-PCR kit. A second multiplex PCR round built the libraries, followed by size selection and purification. Libraries were sequenced paired-end with 100 bp reads on an Illumina HiSeq2000. The authors processed their data as follows. SOAPnuke was used to process the raw data, with reads discarded if the reads contained adapters or uncalled bases, had a mean Phred below 15, or lacked an exact constant-primer or identifier match. COPE v1.2.5 was used to merge the high-quality paired reads, and each unique nucleotide sequence was defined as a clonotype. Clonotypes were aligned to IMGT TRBV, TRBD and TRBJ reference segments using MiTCR v1.1. Analysis was restricted to V-J combinations with a frequency above 0.0001, which covered roughly 99% of repertoires. The TCS score was defined as the ratio of F50 (clonal expansion) to E x V (chaos), calculated using BLOSUM62-based TCRdist between CDR3 peptides within each V-J. Welch's t-statistics and random forest reduced some 510 V-J features to 10 to 15, which were used in a naive Bayes classifier (R e1071). TCRdb trimmed public reads at Q25 via fastp, called clones via MiXCR and kept in-frame beta chains. Every distinct CDR3 protein forms one entry, paired with its most common genes and DNA. The V and J calls and clone size come from TCRdb's table, not from the authors' own analysis. This sample holds 300,000 to 450,000 distinct CDR3 sequences; about 12% were observed only once. The ten biggest clones cover 9.2% of the sample.

Including cysteine and phenylalanine, the CDR3 has 14 amino acids. Solely the CDR3 DNA is kept, with 42 bases framed from the first base. From the germline V gene, CDR1 is SGHVS and CDR2 is FQNEAQ. Between the V and J ends, shortened by 1 base and 2 bases respectively, the junction contains 7 bases. The sample holds many counts of this clonotype. Its cognate antigen has yet to be identified. No base quality information exists; no much larger clone differs at one position. Recombination joined TRBV7-8 with TRBJ2-3, with a weak D call of TRBD1 (5 bases match). The sequencing sample was made of blood. This clonotype originated in a woman younger than 30 with Graves' hyperthyroidism. The CDR3 protein: CASSLGTHTDTQYF. The DNA sequence is TGTGCCAGCAGCTTAGGGACACACACAGATACGCAGTATTTT.